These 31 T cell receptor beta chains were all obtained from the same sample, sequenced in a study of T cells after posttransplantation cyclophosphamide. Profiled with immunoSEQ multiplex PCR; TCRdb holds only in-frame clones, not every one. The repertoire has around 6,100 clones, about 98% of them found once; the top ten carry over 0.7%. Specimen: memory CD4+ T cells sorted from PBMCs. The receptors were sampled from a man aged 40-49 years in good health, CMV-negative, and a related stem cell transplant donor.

The DNA for the CDR3 is TGTGCCTGGAGTTTACAGGGGGGTCAGCCCCAGCATTTT. Its protein is CAWSLQGGQPQHF. The chain links TRBV30 to TRBJ1-5; 8 bases line up with TRBD1. V was clipped by 2 bases and J by 6 bases; unmatched bases: 3. This CDR3 contains 13 residues. From germline, CDR1 is GTSNPN and CDR2 SVGIG (reference sequence). The full variable domain, rest sourced from reference TRBV30 and TRBJ1-5, is SQTIHQWPATLVQPVGSPLSLECTVEGTSNPNLYWYRQAAGRGLQLLFYSVGIGQISSEVPQNLSASRPQDRQFILSSKKLLLSDSGFYLCAWSLQGGQPQHFGDGTRLSIL.

This CDR3 reads CASRVTSGSVEQYF. Here the CDR3 DNA reads TGTGCCAGCAGGGTGACTAGCGGGAGTGTCGAGCAGTACTTC. The chain has TRBV2 and TRBJ2-7; TRBD2 aligns across 12 bases. The germline CDR1 and CDR2 sequences are SNHLY and FYNNEI. This CDR3 comprises 14 residues. The V gene end was trimmed by 6 bases and the J gene end by 6 bases; junction bases not matched to a gene: 6.

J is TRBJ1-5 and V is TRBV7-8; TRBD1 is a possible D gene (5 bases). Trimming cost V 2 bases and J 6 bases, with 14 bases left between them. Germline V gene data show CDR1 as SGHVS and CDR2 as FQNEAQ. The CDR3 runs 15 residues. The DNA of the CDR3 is TGTGCCAGCAGCTTAACGAACAGGCGAAGTCAGCCCCAGCATTTT. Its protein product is CASSLTNRRSQPQHF.

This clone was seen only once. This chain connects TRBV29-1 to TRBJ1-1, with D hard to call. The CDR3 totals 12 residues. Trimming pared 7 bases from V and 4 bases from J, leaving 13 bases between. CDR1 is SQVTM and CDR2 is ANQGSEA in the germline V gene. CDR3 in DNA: TGCAGCGCCGGAATAGCGGGCACTGAAGCTTTCTTT. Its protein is CSAGIAGTEAFF.

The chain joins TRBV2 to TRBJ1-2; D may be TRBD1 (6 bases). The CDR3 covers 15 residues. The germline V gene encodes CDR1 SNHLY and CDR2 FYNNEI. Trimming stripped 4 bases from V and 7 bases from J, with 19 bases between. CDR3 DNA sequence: TGTGCCAGCAGTGCACTAGGGGGTAATGGCTGTGGCTACACCTTC. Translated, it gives CASSALGGNGCGYTF.

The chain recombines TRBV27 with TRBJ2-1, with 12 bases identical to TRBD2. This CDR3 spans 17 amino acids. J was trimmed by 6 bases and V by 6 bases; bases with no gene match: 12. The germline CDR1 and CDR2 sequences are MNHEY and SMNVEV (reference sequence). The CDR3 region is CASRSASGRATGNEQFF. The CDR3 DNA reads TGTGCCAGCAGAAGCGCTAGCGGGAGGGCCACGGGCAATGAGCAGTTCTTC.

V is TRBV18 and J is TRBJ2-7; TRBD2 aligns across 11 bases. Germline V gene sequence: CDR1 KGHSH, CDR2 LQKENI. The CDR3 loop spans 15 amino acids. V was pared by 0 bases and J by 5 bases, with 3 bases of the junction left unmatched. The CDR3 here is CASSPPGTSGNEQYF. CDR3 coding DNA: TGTGCCAGCTCACCACCCGGGACTAGCGGCAACGAGCAGTACTTC.

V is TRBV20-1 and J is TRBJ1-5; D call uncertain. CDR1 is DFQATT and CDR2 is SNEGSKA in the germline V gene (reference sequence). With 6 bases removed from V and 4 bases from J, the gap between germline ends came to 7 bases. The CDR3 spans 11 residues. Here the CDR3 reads CSAQTNQPQHF. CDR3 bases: TGCAGTGCCCAAACTAATCAGCCCCAGCATTTT.

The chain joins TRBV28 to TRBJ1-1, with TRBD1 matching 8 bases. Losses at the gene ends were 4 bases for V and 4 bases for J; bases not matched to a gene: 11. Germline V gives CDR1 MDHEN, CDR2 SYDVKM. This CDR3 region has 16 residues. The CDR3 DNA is TGTGCCAGCAGTTCGAGGGACAGGCTATTTGGCACTGAAGCTTTCTTT. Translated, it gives CASSSRDRLFGTEAFF.

The DNA of the CDR3 is TGTGCCAGTAGCTCCCAACAGGGTTTAAATCAGCCCCAGCATTTT. Amino acids: CASSSQQGLNQPQHF. This chain links TRBV19 with TRBJ1-5, with D maybe TRBD1 (6 bases). CDR3 length: 15 amino acids. Per germline, CDR1 LNHDA and CDR2 SQIVND (reference sequence). Deletions cut 6 bases from V and 4 bases from J, with 16 bases between.

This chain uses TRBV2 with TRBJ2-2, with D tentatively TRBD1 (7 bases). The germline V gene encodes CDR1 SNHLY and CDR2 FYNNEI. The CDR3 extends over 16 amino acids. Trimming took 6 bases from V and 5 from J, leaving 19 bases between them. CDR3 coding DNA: TGTGCCAGCAGACCTGCCAGGGGGGTGGCTACCGGGGAGCTGTTTTTT. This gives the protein CASRPARGVATGELFF.

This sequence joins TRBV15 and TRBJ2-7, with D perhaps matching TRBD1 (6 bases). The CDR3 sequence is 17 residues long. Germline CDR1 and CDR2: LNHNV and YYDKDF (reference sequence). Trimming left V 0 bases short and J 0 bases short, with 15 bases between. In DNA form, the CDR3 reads TGTGCCACCAGCAGAGACCCTACAGGGATTAGCTCCTACGAGCAGTACTTC. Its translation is CATSRDPTGISSYEQYF.

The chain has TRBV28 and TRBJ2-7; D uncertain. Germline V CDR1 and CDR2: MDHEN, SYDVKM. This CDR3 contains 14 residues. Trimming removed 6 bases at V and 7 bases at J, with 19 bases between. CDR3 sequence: CASRNSGSKVEQYF. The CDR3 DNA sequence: TGTGCCAGCAGAAACAGTGGGTCTAAGGTAGAGCAGTACTTC. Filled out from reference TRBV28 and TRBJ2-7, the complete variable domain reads DVKVTQSSRYLVKRTGEKVFLECVQDMDHENMFWYRQDPGLGLRLIYFSYDVKMKEKGDIPEGYSVSREKKERFSLILESASTNQTSMYLCASRNSGSKVEQYFGPGTRLTVT.

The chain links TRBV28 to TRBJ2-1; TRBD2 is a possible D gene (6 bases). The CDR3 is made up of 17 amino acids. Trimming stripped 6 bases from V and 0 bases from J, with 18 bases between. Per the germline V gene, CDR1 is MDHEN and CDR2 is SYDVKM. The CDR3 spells CASSSIISGSSYNEQFF. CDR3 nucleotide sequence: TGTGCCAGCAGCTCAATTATTAGCGGCAGCTCCTACAATGAGCAGTTCTTC.

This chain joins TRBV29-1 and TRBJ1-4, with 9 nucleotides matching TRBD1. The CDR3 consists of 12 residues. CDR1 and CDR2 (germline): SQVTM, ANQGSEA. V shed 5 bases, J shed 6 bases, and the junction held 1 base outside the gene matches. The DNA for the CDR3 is TGCAGCGTTCGACAGGGGGATGAAAAACTGTTTTTT. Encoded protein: CSVRQGDEKLFF.

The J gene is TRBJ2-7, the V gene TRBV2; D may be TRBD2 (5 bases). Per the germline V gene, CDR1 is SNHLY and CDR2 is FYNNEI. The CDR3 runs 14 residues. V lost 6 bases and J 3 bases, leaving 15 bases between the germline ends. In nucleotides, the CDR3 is TGTGCCAGCAGCGTAAGGACTCAAAACTACGAGCAGTACTTC. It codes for CASSVRTQNYEQYF.

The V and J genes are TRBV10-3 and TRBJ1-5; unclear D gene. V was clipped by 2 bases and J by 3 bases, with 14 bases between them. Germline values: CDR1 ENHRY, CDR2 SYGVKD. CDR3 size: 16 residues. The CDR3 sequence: CAISEGGIPLNQPQHF. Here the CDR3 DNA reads TGTGCCATCAGTGAGGGAGGGATACCTCTCAATCAGCCCCAGCATTTT.

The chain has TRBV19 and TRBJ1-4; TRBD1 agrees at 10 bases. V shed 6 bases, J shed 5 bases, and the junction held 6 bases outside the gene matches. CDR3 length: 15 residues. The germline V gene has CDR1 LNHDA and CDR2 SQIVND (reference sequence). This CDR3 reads CASSRGQGENEKLFF. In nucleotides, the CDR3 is TGTGCCAGTAGCCGCGGACAGGGGGAGAATGAAAAACTGTTTTTT.

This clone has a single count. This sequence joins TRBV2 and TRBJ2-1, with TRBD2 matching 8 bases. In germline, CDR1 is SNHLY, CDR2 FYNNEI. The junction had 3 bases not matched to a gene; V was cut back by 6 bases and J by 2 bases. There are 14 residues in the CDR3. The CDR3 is CASRGLAPYNEQFF. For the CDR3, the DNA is TGTGCCAGCAGAGGACTAGCCCCCTACAATGAGCAGTTCTTC.

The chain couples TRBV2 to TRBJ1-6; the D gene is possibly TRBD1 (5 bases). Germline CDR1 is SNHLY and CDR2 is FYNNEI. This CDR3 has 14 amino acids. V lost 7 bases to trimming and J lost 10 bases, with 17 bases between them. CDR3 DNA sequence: TGTGCCAGCAATCAACAAGGGGCTCAGTCACCCCTCCACTTT. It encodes CASNQQGAQSPLHF.

The chain's CDR3 is CASPLGGAQRPGELFF. Here the CDR3 DNA reads TGTGCAAGTCCCCTGGGAGGGGCACAACGCCCCGGGGAGCTGTTTTTT. The chain employs TRBV12-2 and TRBJ2-2; the table's D gene call, TRBD2, was not cross checked with the DNA. TRBV12-2 is a known pseudogene. The CDR3 sequence is 16 residues long.

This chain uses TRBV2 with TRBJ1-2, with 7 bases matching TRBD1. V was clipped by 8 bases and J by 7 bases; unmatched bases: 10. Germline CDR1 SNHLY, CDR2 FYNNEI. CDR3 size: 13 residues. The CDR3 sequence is CASRTGPEFGYTF. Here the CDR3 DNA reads TGTGCCAGCCGGACAGGTCCAGAATTTGGCTACACCTTC.

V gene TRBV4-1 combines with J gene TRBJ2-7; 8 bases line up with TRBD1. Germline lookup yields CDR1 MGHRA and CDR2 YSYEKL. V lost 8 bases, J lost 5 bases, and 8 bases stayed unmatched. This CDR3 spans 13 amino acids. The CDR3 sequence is CASGRTGLDEQYF. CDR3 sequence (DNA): TGCGCCAGCGGACGGACAGGGTTGGACGAGCAGTACTTC.

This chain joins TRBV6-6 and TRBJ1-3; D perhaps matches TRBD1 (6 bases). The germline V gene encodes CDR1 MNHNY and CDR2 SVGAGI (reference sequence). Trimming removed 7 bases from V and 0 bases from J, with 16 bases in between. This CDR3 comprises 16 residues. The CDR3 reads CASTSGQPSSGNTIYF. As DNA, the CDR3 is TGTGCCAGCACCTCCGGACAGCCAAGCTCTGGAAACACCATATATTTT.

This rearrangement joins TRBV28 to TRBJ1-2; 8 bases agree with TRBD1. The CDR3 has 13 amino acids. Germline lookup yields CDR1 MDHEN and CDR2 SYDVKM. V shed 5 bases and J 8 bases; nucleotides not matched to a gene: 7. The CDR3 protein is CASSGQGLGGYTF. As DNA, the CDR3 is TGTGCCAGCAGTGGACAGGGATTGGGGGGCTACACCTTC.

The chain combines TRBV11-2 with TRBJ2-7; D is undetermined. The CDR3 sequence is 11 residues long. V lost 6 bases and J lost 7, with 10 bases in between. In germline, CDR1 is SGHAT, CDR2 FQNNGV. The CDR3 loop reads CASSYSEEQYF. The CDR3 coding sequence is TGTGCCAGCAGTTACTCGGAGGAGCAGTACTTC.

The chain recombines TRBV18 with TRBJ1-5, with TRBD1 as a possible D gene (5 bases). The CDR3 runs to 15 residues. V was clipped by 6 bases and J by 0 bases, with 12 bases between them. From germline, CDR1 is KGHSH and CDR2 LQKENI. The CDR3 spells CASSFDRNSNQPQHF. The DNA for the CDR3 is TGTGCCAGCTCCTTCGACAGAAATAGCAATCAGCCCCAGCATTTT.

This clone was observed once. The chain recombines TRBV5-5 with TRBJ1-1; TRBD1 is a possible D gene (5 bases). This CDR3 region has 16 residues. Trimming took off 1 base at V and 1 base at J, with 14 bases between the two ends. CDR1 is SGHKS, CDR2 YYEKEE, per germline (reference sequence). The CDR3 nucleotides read TGTGCCAGCAGCTTGAACAGGCCCGAGAGGAACACTGAAGCTTTCTTT. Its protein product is CASSLNRPERNTEAFF.

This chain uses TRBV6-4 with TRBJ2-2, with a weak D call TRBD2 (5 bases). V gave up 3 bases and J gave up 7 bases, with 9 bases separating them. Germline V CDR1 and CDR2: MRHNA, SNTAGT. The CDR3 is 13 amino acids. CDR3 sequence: CASSETNFGELFF. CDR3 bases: TGTGCCAGCAGTGAGACTAATTTCGGGGAGCTGTTTTTT.

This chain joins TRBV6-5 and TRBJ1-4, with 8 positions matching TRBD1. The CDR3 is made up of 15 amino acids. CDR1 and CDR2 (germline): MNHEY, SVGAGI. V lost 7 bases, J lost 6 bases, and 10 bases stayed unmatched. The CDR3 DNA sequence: TGTGCCAGCATATTCGGACAGGGTGGGGATGAAAAACTGTTTTTT. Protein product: CASIFGQGGDEKLFF.

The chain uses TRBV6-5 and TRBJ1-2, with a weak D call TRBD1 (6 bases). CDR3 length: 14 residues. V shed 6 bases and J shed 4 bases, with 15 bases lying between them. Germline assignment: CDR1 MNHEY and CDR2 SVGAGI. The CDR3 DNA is TGTGCCAGCAGGACTGAGGACAGTTTCTATGGCTACACCTTC. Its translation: CASRTEDSFYGYTF.